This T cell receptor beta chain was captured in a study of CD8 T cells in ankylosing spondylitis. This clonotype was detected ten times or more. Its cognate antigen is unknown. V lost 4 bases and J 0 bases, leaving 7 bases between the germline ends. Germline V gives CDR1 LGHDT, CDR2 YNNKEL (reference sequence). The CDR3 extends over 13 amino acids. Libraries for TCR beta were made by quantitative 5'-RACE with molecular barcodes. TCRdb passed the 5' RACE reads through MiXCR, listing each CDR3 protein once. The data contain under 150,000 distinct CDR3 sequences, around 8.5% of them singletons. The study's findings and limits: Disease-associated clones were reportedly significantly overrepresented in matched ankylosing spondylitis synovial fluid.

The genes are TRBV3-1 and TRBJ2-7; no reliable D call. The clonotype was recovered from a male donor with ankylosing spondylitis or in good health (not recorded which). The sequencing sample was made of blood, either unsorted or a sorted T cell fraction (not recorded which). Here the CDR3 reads CASSPWSSYEQYF. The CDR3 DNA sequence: TGTGCCAGCAGCCCCTGGAGCTCCTACGAGCAGTACTTC.